These T cell receptor beta chains were read from a single sample in a study of blood T cell repertoires in COVID-19. Measured with immunoSEQ multiplex PCR; TCRdb has only the in-frame clones, and not every one. The table has approximately 100,000 clones, roughly 82% seen once. Specimen: peripheral blood. The receptors shown here come from a man in his 60s with acute or convalescent COVID-19. Each CDR3 is given with its conserved first and last residue. The D gene is left open where the match is weak. The size field is filled for only some rows; it gives once, few, many or a size class.

j_gene,len,v_gene,d_gene,abundance,CDR3aa,CDR3nt
TRBJ2-7,14,TRBV2,.,few,CASSRGGRTYEQYF,TGTGCCAGCAGTAGGGGGGGGCGGACCTACGAGCAGTACTTC
TRBJ1-5,13,TRBV7-8,.,.,CASSPTGHQPQHF,TGTGCCAGCAGTCCGACAGGCCATCAGCCCCAGCATTTT
TRBJ1-2,14,TRBV2,TRBD1,.,CASSRGQGVYGYTF,TGTGCCAGCAGTCGCGGACAGGGTGTCTATGGCTACACCTTC
TRBJ2-3,12,TRBV10-3,.,.,CAIRTDTDTQYF,TGTGCCATCAGGACAGACACAGATACGCAGTATTTT
TRBJ1-2,14,TRBV5-1,.,.,CASSPGGGGYGYTF,TGCGCCAGCAGCCCTGGCGGGGGGGGCTATGGCTACACCTTC
TRBJ2-3,13,TRBV18,TRBD2,.,CASSPAGADTQYF,TGTGCCAGCTCACCGGCGGGGGCAGATACGCAGTATTTT
TRBJ2-1,11,TRBV20-1,.,.,CSQTRGIEQFF,TGCAGTCAAACGAGAGGTATTGAGCAGTTCTTC
TRBJ1-1,13,TRBV6-5,.,.,CASRTDSNTEAFF,TGTGCCAGCCGAACAGATTCGAACACTGAAGCTTTCTTT
TRBJ2-6,15,TRBV6-5,.,.,CASSWSHSGANVLTF,TGTGCCAGCAGTTGGTCACACTCTGGGGCCAACGTCCTGACTTTC
TRBJ2-7,13,TRBV6-5,.,.,CASSIDRGYEQYF,TGTGCCAGCAGTATAGACCGGGGCTACGAGCAGTACTTC
TRBJ1-6,15,TRBV27,.,.,CASSLKPPSGTPLHF,TGTGCCAGCAGTTTAAAGCCCCCCAGCGGGACACCCCTCCACTTT
TRBJ2-7,15,TRBV7-2,.,.,CASSSRQSTTYEQYF,TGTGCCAGCAGCTCCCGACAGAGTACCACCTACGAGCAGTACTTC
TRBJ1-2,15,TRBV28,.,.,CASTPYGQYNYGYTF,TGTGCCAGCACGCCTTACGGACAGTATAACTATGGCTACACCTTC
TRBJ2-3,16,TRBV6-6,TRBD2,.,CASSGLAGGPGDTQYF,TGTGCCAGCAGTGGACTAGCGGGGGGGCCGGGGGATACGCAGTATTTT
TRBJ2-5,15,TRBV11-2,.,.,CASSLSGGPQETQYF,TGTGCCAGCAGCTTAAGTGGTGGGCCGCAAGAGACCCAGTACTTC
TRBJ2-1,13,TRBV27,.,.,CASSPSGFGEQFF,TGTGCCAGCAGCCCCTCGGGGTTTGGTGAGCAGTTCTTC
TRBJ1-4,11,TRBV29-1,.,.,CSVDGNEKLFF,TGCAGCGTTGACGGGAATGAAAAACTGTTTTTT
TRBJ1-3,16,TRBV28,.,.,CASSPTSGAPGNTIYF,TGTGCCAGCAGTCCCACCTCAGGGGCGCCTGGAAACACCATATATTTT
TRBJ1-6,13,TRBV18,.,.,CASSLRVDSPLHF,TGTGCCAGCTCTCTCAGGGTTGATTCACCCCTCCACTTT
TRBJ1-1,13,TRBV6-6,.,once,CASSYSQNTEAFF,TGTGCCAGCAGTTACTCACAGAACACTGAAGCTTTCTTT
TRBJ1-6,13,TRBV15,.,once,CATEGEGNSPLHF,TGTGCCACCGAGGGAGAAGGAAATTCACCCCTCCACTTT
TRBJ1-5,16,TRBV18,TRBD1,.,CASSPLGQVSNQPQHF,TGTGCCAGCTCACCACTCGGACAGGTGAGCAATCAGCCCCAGCATTTT
TRBJ1-2,14,TRBV6-5,TRBD1,.,CASSSWDSPRGYTF,TGTGCCAGCAGCAGTTGGGACAGCCCTCGAGGCTACACCTTC
TRBJ2-3,17,TRBV18,.,.,CASSPRSLRTYTDTQYF,TGTGCCAGCTCACCCCGAAGTCTACGAACTTACACAGATACGCAGTATTTT
TRBJ1-2,12,TRBV10-2,TRBD1,.,CASSGQGAGYTF,TGCGCCAGCAGTGGGCAGGGGGCTGGCTACACCTTC
TRBJ2-1,16,TRBV7-9,TRBD1,.,CASSLTGQGAGNEQFF,TGTGCCAGCAGCTTAACGGGACAGGGAGCAGGGAATGAGCAGTTCTTC
TRBJ1-6,15,TRBV6-5,TRBD1,.,CASSYRGQENSPLHF,TGTGCCAGCAGTTACCGGGGACAGGAGAATTCACCCCTCCACTTT
TRBJ2-5,16,TRBV5-5,.,.,CASSLTETGRGETQYF,TGTGCCAGCAGCCTTACAGAGACAGGACGTGGAGAGACCCAGTACTTC
TRBJ1-3,15,TRBV7-2,.,.,CASSRTANSGNTIYF,TGTGCCAGCTCGCGGACAGCCAACTCTGGAAACACCATATATTTT
TRBJ2-3,15,TRBV6-4,TRBD1,.,CASSDGTGDTDTQYF,TGTGCCAGCAGTGACGGGACAGGGGACACAGATACGCAGTATTTT
TRBJ2-2,15,TRBV5-6,.,.,CASSLTSGFSGELFF,TGTGCCAGCAGCTTAACCTCCGGGTTTTCCGGGGAGCTGTTTTTT
TRBJ2-1,15,TRBV5-6,TRBD1,.,CASSYYSTGRTRQFF,TGTGCCAGCAGCTACTACTCGACAGGGCGAACCCGACAGTTCTTC
TRBJ1-6,16,TRBV6-5,.,once,CASSYQSAGYNSPLHF,TGTGCCAGCAGTTACCAGTCTGCCGGGTATAATTCACCCCTCCACTTT
TRBJ1-2,17,TRBV3-1/TRBV3-2,TRBD1,.,CASSPLRDRRPNYGYTF,TGTGCCAGCAGTCCCTTGAGGGACAGGCGACCCAACTATGGCTACACCTTC
TRBJ2-1,15,TRBV7-6,TRBD2,.,CASSLGGGGANEQFF,TGTGCCAGCAGCTTAGGAGGCGGGGGGGCCAATGAGCAGTTCTTC
TRBJ2-2,17,TRBV13,TRBD2,.,CASSFLRTSGGGVELFF,TGTGCCAGCAGCTTTCTTCGGACTAGCGGGGGGGGAGTGGAGCTGTTTTTT
TRBJ2-5,15,TRBV6-5,TRBD1,.,CASSSIRDSQETQYF,TGTGCCAGCAGTTCTATCCGGGACAGCCAAGAGACCCAGTACTTC
TRBJ2-1,15,TRBV6-6,.,.,CASSYQGSSYNEQFF,TGTGCCAGCAGTTACCAGGGGAGCTCCTACAATGAGCAGTTCTTC
TRBJ2-1,17,TRBV20-1,TRBD2,.,CSASGLPLAGGHNEQFF,TGCAGTGCTAGTGGTCTCCCACTAGCGGGGGGTCACAATGAGCAGTTCTTC
TRBJ2-3,14,TRBV2,.,.,CATRTGGATDTQYF,TGTGCTACCAGAACGGGCGGGGCAACAGATACGCAGTATTTT
TRBJ2-1,11,TRBV27,.,.,CASRGYYEQFF,TGTGCCAGCCGAGGGTACTATGAGCAGTTCTTC
TRBJ2-7,15,TRBV9,.,.,CASSPQDSVSYEQYF,TGTGCCAGCAGCCCGCAGGACAGCGTCTCCTACGAGCAGTACTTC
TRBJ2-1,16,TRBV11-2,TRBD2,.,CASSSPSGGAGNEQFF,TGTGCCAGCAGTTCTCCCAGCGGGGGGGCGGGAAATGAGCAGTTCTTC
TRBJ1-6,14,TRBV6-2/TRBV6-3,.,.,CASSPGGGNSPLHF,TGTGCCAGCAGTCCGGGAGGGGGTAATTCACCCCTCCACTTT
TRBJ2-1,15,TRBV11-3,TRBD1,.,CASSLGDRGYNEQFF,TGTGCCAGCAGCTTAGGAGACAGGGGGTACAATGAGCAGTTCTTC
TRBJ1-1,16,TRBV28,TRBD1,.,CASRPPTGGLYTEAFF,TGTGCCAGCAGACCCCCGACAGGGGGGTTGTACACTGAAGCTTTCTTT
TRBJ1-2,13,TRBV19,.,.,CASSIPGSFGYTF,TGTGCCAGTAGTATCCCGGGGTCGTTCGGCTACACCTTC
TRBJ1-2,16,TRBV6-1,TRBD1,.,CASSETWTGGNYGYTF,TGTGCCAGCAGTGAAACCTGGACAGGGGGGAACTATGGCTACACCTTC
TRBJ2-7,16,TRBV5-1,.,.,CASSLEGLASGSEQYF,TGCGCCAGCAGCTTGGAGGGGCTAGCGTCTGGTAGCGAGCAGTACTTC
TRBJ1-2,14,TRBV5-6,TRBD1,once,CASSSDRGLGGYTF,TGTGCCAGCAGCTCCGACAGGGGGCTGGGTGGCTACACCTTC
TRBJ1-5,14,TRBV7-2,.,.,CASSPDRGNQPQHF,TGTGCCAGCAGCCCCGACAGAGGCAATCAGCCCCAGCATTTT
TRBJ1-2,16,TRBV5-1,.,.,CASSLDTLDSRYGYTF,TGCGCCAGCAGCTTGGACACTTTGGACAGCCGCTATGGCTACACCTTC
TRBJ2-7,16,TRBV7-2,TRBD1,.,CASSLYPTGTGYEQYF,TGTGCCAGCAGCTTATACCCAACTGGGACAGGGTACGAGCAGTACTTC